Shown below are 7 T cell receptor beta chains from a single sample sequenced in a study of shared clonotypes between healthy human individuals. Sequenced by immunoSEQ multiplex PCR; TCRdb stores in-frame clones only, minus some. The sample holds a few million clones, roughly 93% seen once. Sequenced sample: naive CD4+ T cells from PBMCs. Subset: CD45RA+ positively selected. The receptors were gathered from a young man in good health. Some clones in this sample may be carry-over from other donors' samples.

The rearrangement joins TRBV28 to TRBJ1-2; possible D gene TRBD1, 6 bases. Trimming shortened V by 6 bases and J by 8 bases, and 19 bases separated the two germline ends. Germline CDR1 and CDR2: MDHEN and SYDVKM. This CDR3 has 14 residues. The CDR3 DNA reads as TGTGCCAGCAGCCACCGACAGGACCCGGAAGGCTACACCTTC. Amino acid sequence: CASSHRQDPEGYTF.

This clone was seen once. V usage is TRBV2 and J usage is TRBJ2-7, with 11 bases lining up with TRBD1. Per germline, CDR1 SNHLY and CDR2 FYNNEI. The J segment lost 6 bases and the V segment lost 6 bases, leaving 19 bases of the junction unmatched. This CDR3 has 18 residues. The CDR3 loop reads CASRGGQGAQKTLREQYF. The CDR3 bases are TGTGCCAGCAGGGGTGGACAGGGGGCGCAAAAGACCCTACGCGAGCAGTACTTC. Together with reference TRBV2 and TRBJ2-7, the CDR3 gives the full variable domain: EPEVTQTPSHQVTQMGQEVILRCVPISNHLYFYWYRQILGQKVEFLVSFYNNEISEKSEIFDDQFSVERPDGSNFTLKIRSTKLEDSAMYFCASRGGQGAQKTLREQYFGPGTRLTVT.

The chain recombines TRBV10-3 with TRBJ1-1; TRBD1 is a possible D gene (6 bases). Trimming left V 10 bases short and J 5 bases short, with 23 bases between. The CDR3 spans 15 residues. Germline CDR1 reads ENHRY; CDR2 reads SYGVKD. The CDR3 protein is CATGGRGTTGTEAFF. CDR3 DNA: TGTGCCACGGGGGGCAGAGGCACCACTGGGACTGAAGCTTTCTTT.

In the case of this clone: A read error may account for a junction end that differs from germline. The rearrangement joins TRBV6-1 to TRBJ1-1; the D gene is possibly TRBD1 (6 bases). The germline gives CDR1 MNHNS, CDR2 SASEGT. This CDR3 spans 18 amino acids. Here the CDR3 DNA reads TGTGCCAGCAGGGAAGGGGGGTTGGGGGGTAAGTATTCCACTGAAGCTTTCTTT. Residues: CASREGGLGGKYSTEAFF.

The chain links TRBV11-3 to TRBJ2-1; 9 bases agree with TRBD2. CDR3 length: 15 amino acids. Germline loops: CDR1 SGHNT, CDR2 YENEEA. J was trimmed by 4 bases and V by 5 bases; bases with no gene match: 6. The CDR3 here is CASSIAGEAYNEQFF. For the CDR3, the DNA is TGTGCCAGCAGCATAGCGGGAGAGGCTTACAATGAGCAGTTCTTC.

The rearrangement joins TRBV7-9 to TRBJ1-1; no clear D gene. Trimming took off 2 bases at V and 1 base at J, with 14 bases between the two ends. This CDR3 has 16 residues. CDR1 SEHNR and CDR2 FQNEAQ come from the germline V gene (reference sequence). This CDR3 reads CASSLSRTDPNTEAFF. DNA of the CDR3: TGTGCCAGCAGCTTATCTAGAACTGACCCGAACACTGAAGCTTTCTTT.

The J gene is TRBJ2-7, the V gene TRBV11-2; TRBD2 might be the D (6 bases). Trimming shortened V by 2 bases and J by 5 bases, and 7 bases separated the two germline ends. Germline V gene lookup returns CDR1 SGHAT and CDR2 FQNNGV. The CDR3 consists of 12 residues. The CDR3, as DNA: TGTGCCAGCAGCTTAACGGGGGACGAGCAGTACTTC. It specifies CASSLTGDEQYF.